This T cell receptor beta chain was sequenced during a study of response to subunit inactivated influenza vaccine. General observations from the study: The authors proposed limited new T cell recruitment per seasonal influenza vaccination.

TCRdb reprocessed the RT-PCR reads via MiXCR and lists one record per CDR3 protein. Seen here are about 780,000 distinct CDR3 sequences, around 18% observed once, and the top ten hold about 11%. Per germline, CDR1 SGDLS and CDR2 YYNGEE. V gave up 3 bases and J gave up 14 bases, with 19 bases separating them. The CDR3 runs to 13 residues. A few counts support this clonotype. Its antigen remains unknown. The source is a man over 45 who received an inactivated influenza vaccine. The rearrangement uses TRBV9 and TRBJ2-3; D possibly corresponds to TRBD2 (5 bases). The material sequenced was PBMCs from blood, taken 5 days after vaccination. The CDR3 DNA sequence: TGTGCCAGCAGCGCGCTTCTTACTAGACGTCTGTATTTT. This translates into CASSALLTRRLYF.